A selection of T cell receptor beta chains follows, all from one sample in a study of Graves' ophthalmopathy and Graves' hyperthyroidism. TCRdb re-called the multiplex PCR reads with MiXCR, one entry per CDR3 protein. The table lists some 520,000 distinct CDR3 sequences, around 14% of them singletons. Specimen: blood. The receptors were sampled from a woman aged 30 to 39 with Graves' ophthalmopathy. Each CDR3 is given with its conserved first and last residue. The order of the fields is clone size, J gene, D gene, V gene, CDR3 DNA, CDR3 protein. The D gene is left open where the match is weak. Not every row has a clone size; where given, it reads once, few, many or a size class.

clone size: many; J gene: TRBJ2-5; D gene: TRBD2; V gene: TRBV6-5; CDR3 DNA: TGTGCCAGCAGTAACCCCGGACTAGTGGTATGGGAGACCCAGTACTTC; CDR3 protein: CASSNPGLVVWETQYF
clone size: many; J gene: TRBJ1-5; D gene: TRBD1; V gene: TRBV6-1; CDR3 DNA: TGTGCCAGCAGACGTTCAGGGGGCGATCAGCCCCAGCATTTT; CDR3 protein: CASRRSGGDQPQHF
clone size: many; J gene: TRBJ1-2; D gene: NA; V gene: TRBV6-2/TRBV6-3; CDR3 DNA: TGTGCCAGCAGTTACCCCCGGTTCGGCTACACCTTC; CDR3 protein: CASSYPRFGYTF
clone size: NA; J gene: TRBJ2-7; D gene: TRBD2; V gene: TRBV12-3/TRBV12-4; CDR3 DNA: TGTGCCAGCAGTCCCGGGAGGGAGGGGTTTTCCTACGAGCAGTACTTC; CDR3 protein: CASSPGREGFSYEQYF
clone size: many; J gene: TRBJ1-2; D gene: NA; V gene: TRBV5-1; CDR3 DNA: TGCGCCAGCAGGTCTACAGGAGCTAACTATGGCTACACCTTC; CDR3 protein: CASRSTGANYGYTF
clone size: many; J gene: TRBJ1-2; D gene: NA; V gene: TRBV12-5; CDR3 DNA: TGTGCTAGTGGTTTGGTACCCCCAGGGGCCGGCTACACCTTC; CDR3 protein: CASGLVPPGAGYTF
clone size: many; J gene: TRBJ2-2; D gene: TRBD2; V gene: TRBV12-3/TRBV12-4; CDR3 DNA: TGTGCCAGCAGTCATAGCGGGAGGAAGAACACCGGGGAGCTGTTTTTT; CDR3 protein: CASSHSGRKNTGELFF
clone size: NA; J gene: TRBJ1-2; D gene: NA; V gene: TRBV6-2/TRBV6-3; CDR3 DNA: TGTGCCAGCAGTTACTCGGGCGGGATACCCTATGGCTACACCTTC; CDR3 protein: CASSYSGGIPYGYTF
clone size: many; J gene: TRBJ2-5; D gene: NA; V gene: TRBV20-1; CDR3 DNA: TGCAGTGCTAGTCCCCCGTGGCAGAGCCAAGAGACCCAGTACTTC; CDR3 protein: CSASPPWQSQETQYF
clone size: few; J gene: TRBJ2-7; D gene: TRBD2; V gene: TRBV20-1; CDR3 DNA: TGCAGTGCTAGCGGCCCTAGCGGGTATTCCTACGAGCAGTACTTC; CDR3 protein: CSASGPSGYSYEQYF
clone size: many; J gene: TRBJ1-1; D gene: NA; V gene: TRBV29-1; CDR3 DNA: TGCAGCACCTACGGAGGACGGGTGAACACTGAAGCTTTCTTT; CDR3 protein: CSTYGGRVNTEAFF
clone size: many; J gene: TRBJ1-6; D gene: NA; V gene: TRBV27; CDR3 DNA: TGTGCCAGCAGTCGAGACAGGCCTAATTCACCCCTCCACTTT; CDR3 protein: CASSRDRPNSPLHF
clone size: NA; J gene: TRBJ2-7; D gene: NA; V gene: TRBV5-1; CDR3 DNA: TGCGCCAGCAGCTGGAGAGATGGGGAGCAGTACTTC; CDR3 protein: CASSWRDGEQYF
clone size: NA; J gene: TRBJ1-2; D gene: NA; V gene: TRBV3-1; CDR3 DNA: TGTGCCAGCAGCCAAGGTGAAGTTGGCTACACCTTC; CDR3 protein: CASSQGEVGYTF
clone size: many; J gene: TRBJ2-5; D gene: NA; V gene: TRBV20-1; CDR3 DNA: TGCAGTGCTTCCCAATCAACGGGAAAGAAGACCCAGTACTTC; CDR3 protein: CSASQSTGKKTQYF
clone size: many; J gene: TRBJ2-5; D gene: NA; V gene: TRBV6-2/TRBV6-3; CDR3 DNA: TGTGCCAGCAGTTACTCAGTGACCAACAGGCGGGGCGAGACCCAGTACTTC; CDR3 protein: CASSYSVTNRRGETQYF